The rows below give T cell receptor beta chains drawn from one sample of a study of regulatory T cells in long-lasting Graves disease. TCRdb reprocessed the multiplex PCR reads with MiXCR, giving one entry per CDR3 protein. The table records about 660,000 distinct CDR3 sequences, 25% to 35% of them present only once. Sequencing used peripheral blood mononuclear cells (PBMCs), obtained when the disease was refractory, from a patient treated with antithyroid drugs. These receptor sequences come from a female donor with Graves disease. Both conserved end residues are part of each CDR3. The D gene is left open where the match is weak. A row's size may be missing; if present it is once, few, many or a size class.

J gene	clone size	V gene	D gene	CDR3 protein	CDR3 DNA
TRBJ2-7	.	TRBV20-1	.	CSARPGTYEQYF	TGCAGTGCTAGACCGGGGACCTACGAGCAGTACTTC
TRBJ1-1	once	TRBV6-1	TRBD1	CASSKGQGVTEALF	TGTGCCAGCAGCAAAGGACAGGGGGTAACTGAAGCTCTCTTT
TRBJ2-7	many	TRBV11-2	.	CASSLVGGTHEQYF	TGTGCCAGCAGCTTAGTAGGGGGGACCCACGAGCAGTACTTC
TRBJ2-7	few	TRBV6-5	TRBD2	CASSFGTSGRPYEQYF	TGTGCCAGCAGTTTCGGGACTAGCGGCAGACCCTACGAGCAGTACTTC
TRBJ1-2	few	TRBV6-1	.	CASSGTGYTF	TGTGCCAGCAGTGGGACGGGCTACACCTTC
TRBJ2-4	many	TRBV28	TRBD2	CASSSTGTSGRRRIGKNIQYF	TGTGCCAGCAGTTCAACCGGGACTAGCGGGAGGAGAAGGATTGGCAAAAACATTCAGTACTTC
TRBJ2-5	few	TRBV6-4	.	CASSYEGQKETQYF	TGTGCCAGCAGTTACGAGGGACAAAAAGAGACCCAGTACTTC
TRBJ2-7	.	TRBV7-9	.	CASSSRRGFGYEQYF	TGTGCCAGCAGCTCTCGTCGGGGTTTCGGCTACGAGCAGTACTTC
TRBJ2-6	few	TRBV9	.	CASSVGAGRPSGANVLTF	TGTGCCAGCAGCGTAGGGGCAGGACGACCCTCTGGGGCCAACGTCCTGACTTTC
TRBJ1-2	few	TRBV14	.	CASSPQGGSILGYTF	TGTGCCAGCAGTCCCCAAGGGGGAAGCATTTTGGGCTACACCTTC
TRBJ2-2	few	TRBV29-1	.	CSVEKPNTGELFF	TGCAGCGTTGAGAAACCAAACACCGGGGAGCTGTTTTTT
TRBJ2-7	.	TRBV11-3	TRBD2	CASSLGLAGDVGDEQYF	TGTGCCAGCAGCTTAGGATTAGCGGGAGACGTAGGCGACGAGCAGTACTTC
TRBJ1-1	.	TRBV12-3/TRBV12-4	.	CASGLGRVGADTEAFF	TGTGCCAGCGGTTTGGGCCGCGTGGGTGCGGACACTGAAGCTTTCTTT
TRBJ1-5	few	TRBV19	TRBD1	CASSRRTGWDQPQHF	TGTGCCAGTAGTAGGCGGACAGGGTGGGATCAGCCCCAGCATTTT
TRBJ1-4	many	TRBV28	.	CASSRWGSTNEKLFF	TGTGCCAGCAGCCGGTGGGGCTCAACTAATGAAAAACTGTTTTTT
TRBJ2-7	.	TRBV29-1	.	CSAEGPYEQYF	TGCAGCGCCGAAGGTCCTTACGAGCAGTACTTC
TRBJ2-2	few	TRBV11-2	.	CASSHGKRDTGELFF	TGTGCCAGCAGCCATGGAAAGCGAGACACCGGGGAGCTGTTTTTT
TRBJ1-2	.	TRBV12-3/TRBV12-4	.	CASSFGASLGYTF	TGTGCCAGCAGTTTCGGGGCTTCTTTGGGCTACACCTTC
TRBJ2-7	once	TRBV30	TRBD2	CARSVREWNEQYF	TGTGCCCGGAGTGTGCGGGAGTGGAACGAGCAGTACTTC
TRBJ1-1	.	TRBV3-1	.	CASSHDLNTEAFF	TGTGCCAGCAGCCACGACTTGAACACTGAAGCTTTCTTT
TRBJ1-5	few	TRBV30	TRBD1	CAWSHRGDQPQHF	TGTGCCTGGAGCCACAGGGGTGACCAGCCCCAGCATTTT
TRBJ1-1	few	TRBV6-1	.	CASSNRVTEAFF	TGTGCCAGCAGTAACAGGGTAACTGAAGCTTTCTTT
TRBJ2-7	.	TRBV28	.	CASSWRGPPYEQYF	TGTGCCAGCAGCTGGCGTGGCCCTCCCTACGAGCAGTACTTC
TRBJ2-7	few	TRBV7-2	TRBD2	CASSSRSSGTTYEQYF	TGTGCCAGCAGCTCCCGGAGTAGCGGGACTACCTACGAGCAGTACTTC
TRBJ1-4	.	TRBV28	TRBD1	CASRGGTGGEKLFF	TGTGCCAGCAGAGGGGGGACAGGGGGGGAAAAACTGTTTTTT
TRBJ2-4	.	TRBV30	TRBD1	CAWSRTGLAKNIQYF	TGTGCCTGGAGCCGGACAGGCCTAGCCAAAAACATTCAGTACTTC
TRBJ1-2	many	TRBV6-1	.	CASSRTASYGYTF	TGTGCCAGCAGTCGGACGGCTAGCTATGGCTACACCTTC
TRBJ1-2	.	TRBV2	.	CASSGFVDRPNYGYTF	TGTGCCAGCAGCGGGTTTGTGGACCGTCCGAACTATGGCTACACCTTC
TRBJ2-7	few	TRBV10-2	.	CASIEVAGKGYEQYF	TGCGCCAGCATCGAGGTGGCAGGGAAGGGATACGAGCAGTACTTC
TRBJ1-5	.	TRBV20-1	TRBD1	CSARFGTGVQPQHF	TGCAGTGCTAGATTCGGGACAGGGGTTCAGCCCCAGCATTTT
TRBJ1-1	many	TRBV6-5	.	CASSYALGENTEAFF	TGTGCCAGCAGTTACGCATTGGGCGAGAACACTGAAGCTTTCTTT
TRBJ2-7	few	TRBV5-1	TRBD1	CASSYQQGSSYEQYF	TGCGCCAGCAGCTACCAACAGGGGAGCTCCTACGAGCAGTACTTC
TRBJ1-2	many	TRBV27	.	CASSPGGRGYTF	TGTGCCAGCAGCCCCGGGGGGAGAGGCTACACCTTC
TRBJ2-7	.	TRBV29-1	TRBD2	CSVDGGNGYEQYF	TGCAGCGTCGACGGGGGGAACGGCTACGAGCAGTACTTC
TRBJ1-4	.	TRBV7-9	.	CASSLEGMANEELFF	TGCGCCAGCAGCTTGGAGGGGATGGCTAATGAAGAACTGTTTTTT
TRBJ2-2	many	TRBV2	TRBD1	CASNFYRGTGELFF	TGTGCCAGCAATTTCTACAGGGGCACCGGGGAGCTGTTTTTT
TRBJ2-7	many	TRBV2	.	CASEDLDEQYF	TGTGCCAGCGAGGACCTCGACGAGCAGTACTTC
TRBJ2-7	.	TRBV12-3/TRBV12-4	TRBD1	CASSPTGDCPYEQYF	TGTGCCAGCAGTCCTACAGGGGATTGCCCCTACGAGCAGTACTTC
TRBJ2-5	.	TRBV9	TRBD1	CASSVGDRAGEETQYF	TGTGCCAGCAGCGTGGGGGACAGGGCGGGGGAAGAGACCCAGTACTTC